The 21 T cell receptor beta chains reported below all come from one sample, sequenced in a study of blood T cells in healthy people across ages (dated by TCRdb to the mid-2010s). Libraries were built with 5' RACE. TCRdb shows the sequencer as Illumina HiSeq 2500. A second PCR of roughly 6 to 12 cycles was performed with a sample-barcoded 5' primer and a J-beta primer mix. TCRdb reanalyzed the raw reads on its own, using fastp at Q25 for trimming and MiXCR for clone calling, and kept in-frame beta chains. CDR3 protein duplicates are merged, each entry listing the most common genes and DNA. The sample records about 1.1 million distinct CDR3 sequences, 35% to 40% of which are singletons. Clones ranked in the top ten supply around 14% of the sample. The material sequenced was blood. The receptors originated from a man younger than 35 in good health.

The chain recombines TRBV2 with TRBJ1-1; 7 positions agree with TRBD1. With 2 bases clipped from V and 3 bases from J, the junction kept 15 bases outside the gene matches. The CDR3 covers 18 residues. Per germline, CDR1 SNHLY and CDR2 FYNNEI. CDR3 bases: TGTGCCAGCAGTGAAAGCCCCTGGACAGGCCCCGGGGACACTGAAGCTTTCTTT. This encodes CASSESPWTGPGDTEAFF.

V and J are TRBV7-2 and TRBJ2-3; 11 nucleotides match TRBD2. The V gene's germline CDR1 is SGHTA and CDR2 FQGNSA. The CDR3 has 16 amino acids. V lost 3 bases to trimming and J lost 1 base; unmatched junction nucleotides: 3. The CDR3: CASSLGLADGTDTQYF. The CDR3 coding sequence is TGTGCCAGCAGCTTGGGACTAGCGGACGGCACAGATACGCAGTATTTT.

The chain uses TRBV4-1 and TRBJ1-2; D gene unclear. The germline V gene has CDR1 MGHRA and CDR2 YSYEKL. The CDR3 is 15 residues long. V gave up 1 base and J gave up 2 bases, with 11 bases separating them. The CDR3 loop is CASSQVTAANYGYTF. The CDR3 nucleotides read TGCGCCAGCAGCCAAGTAACAGCCGCGAACTATGGCTACACCTTC.

The rearrangement joins TRBV7-2 to TRBJ2-5; D gene unclear. Germline V gene data show CDR1 as SGHTA and CDR2 as FQGNSA. V was clipped by 5 bases and J by 3 bases, with 13 bases between them. CDR3 length equals 14 residues. The CDR3 loop reads CASSVGSIEETQYF. CDR3 coding DNA: TGTGCCAGCAGCGTAGGGTCGATAGAAGAGACCCAGTACTTC.

This clonotype came up a few times. As DNA, the CDR3 is TGTGCTAGTGGTTCCCCCCGCGTAGCGGACCGCACAGATACGCAGTATTTT. Translation: CASGSPRVADRTDTQYF. The gene calls are TRBV12-5 and TRBJ2-3, with D perhaps matching TRBD2 (6 bases). The germline CDR1 and CDR2 sequences are LGHNT and FRNRAP. The CDR3 has 17 amino acids. V lost 4 bases, J lost 1 base, and 18 bases lay in between.

This clonotype was seen a handful of times. The rearrangement links TRBV27 to TRBJ2-3; 9 bases align to TRBD2. V shed 6 bases and J 2 bases; nucleotides not matched to a gene: 9. The CDR3 is 16 residues long. Germline CDR1 and CDR2: MNHEY and SMNVEV (reference sequence). The CDR3 loop reads CASRSLSGGNTDTQYF. CDR3 nucleotides: TGTGCCAGCAGGTCCCTTAGCGGGGGAAACACAGATACGCAGTATTTT.

The rearrangement joins TRBV10-3 to TRBJ1-1; D is ambiguous. This CDR3 is 14 amino acids long. The germline V gene has CDR1 ENHRY and CDR2 SYGVKD. V was clipped by 4 bases and J by 1 base, with 10 bases between them. CDR3 sequence reads: CAISVDEGNTEAFF. The CDR3 coding sequence is TGTGCCATCAGTGTGGACGAGGGGAACACTGAAGCTTTCTTT.

In regard to this clonotype: Just one base apart from a much larger clone, this may be a read error. The rearrangement joins TRBV4-2 to TRBJ1-2, with D maybe TRBD1 (5 bases). CDR1 and CDR2 (germline): LGHNA, YNFKEQ. There are 16 residues in the CDR3. The CDR3 is CVSSQDKNTGSYGYTF. The CDR3 DNA reads as TGTGTCAGCAGCCAAGATAAAAACACAGGAAGCTATGGCTACACCTTC.

The chain links TRBV9 to TRBJ1-6, with D unresolved. Deletions cut 0 bases from V and 0 bases from J, with 10 bases between. The CDR3 is 17 residues long. Germline loops: CDR1 SGDLS, CDR2 YYNGEE. CDR3 protein: CASSVAVGSSYNSPLHF. The CDR3 bases are TGTGCCAGCAGCGTAGCTGTGGGGAGCTCCTATAATTCACCCCTCCACTTT.

The CDR3 is CSASNLRTEAFF. Written as DNA, the CDR3 is TGCAGTGCTAGTAATCTACGCACTGAAGCTTTCTTT. The chain uses TRBV20-1 and TRBJ1-1; D call uncertain. V lost 3 bases and J 4 bases, leaving 9 bases between the germline ends. Germline assignment: CDR1 DFQATT and CDR2 SNEGSKA (reference sequence). This CDR3 contains 12 residues.

The chain uses TRBV20-1 and TRBJ1-5; D is ambiguous. This CDR3 is 13 amino acids long. Trimming stripped 8 bases from V and 3 bases from J, with 14 bases between. Per the germline V gene, CDR1 is DFQATT and CDR2 is SNEGSKA (reference sequence). The CDR3 nucleotides read TGCAGTTCACCCCCGGGCCCCAATCAGCCCCAGCATTTT. Its translation: CSSPPGPNQPQHF.

This clonotype occurred once. The genes are TRBV29-1 and TRBJ2-2, with 8 bases aligning to TRBD1. The CDR3 sequence is 15 residues long. From germline, CDR1 is SQVTM and CDR2 ANQGSEA. V shed 4 bases and J 6 bases; nucleotides not matched to a gene: 10. CDR3 bases: TGCAGCGTTGCAGGCCGGGACAGGTACGCCGGGGAGCTGTTTTTT. Its protein product is CSVAGRDRYAGELFF.

The V call is TRBV9, the J call TRBJ1-1; no reliable D call. V lost 3 bases to trimming and J lost 0 bases, with 15 bases between them. Looked up from germline, CDR1 is SGDLS and CDR2 is YYNGEE. The CDR3 sequence is 16 residues long. CDR3 sequence reads: CASSAEFNSLNTEAFF. The CDR3 DNA sequence: TGTGCCAGCAGCGCCGAATTTAACAGCCTGAACACTGAAGCTTTCTTT.

This sequence joins TRBV27 and TRBJ2-1; TRBD1 matches 7 bases. Trimming cost V 6 bases and J 2 bases; bases outside gene matches: 7. The CDR3 runs to 15 residues. CDR1 is MNHEY and CDR2 is SMNVEV in the germline V gene (reference sequence). CDR3 bases: TGTGCCAGCAGCGTCCTCACAGGGGCCTACAATGAGCAGTTCTTC. This encodes CASSVLTGAYNEQFF.

This clonotype has a count of ten or more. V usage is TRBV2 and J usage is TRBJ2-7; TRBD1 aligns across 8 bases. Per germline, CDR1 SNHLY and CDR2 FYNNEI. With V trimmed by 6 bases and J by 2 bases, 0 bases remained unmatched. The CDR3 extends over 12 amino acids. CDR3 loop: CASRQGAYEQYF. The CDR3 DNA is TGTGCCAGCAGACAGGGGGCCTACGAGCAGTACTTC.

This clonotype showed up just a few times. The rearrangement links TRBV5-1 to TRBJ1-1, with D unresolved. V lost 3 bases to trimming and J lost 5 bases, with 23 bases between them. There are 17 residues in the CDR3. The germline V gene has CDR1 SGHRS and CDR2 YFSETQ. The CDR3, as DNA: TGCGCCAGCAGCTCTAGTCATGGCTCTTCAATGGGGACTGAAGCTTTCTTT. It codes for CASSSSHGSSMGTEAFF.

This sequence joins TRBV13 and TRBJ2-5, with D maybe TRBD2 (5 bases). The CDR3 has 16 amino acids. The germline CDR1 and CDR2 sequences are PRHDT and FYEKMQ (reference sequence). The V and J ends lost 5 bases and 5 bases respectively, with 21 bases between them. For the CDR3, the DNA is TGTGCCAGCAGCCCCCGGGATATCCTTTTGACGGAGACCCAGTACTTC. Translated, it gives CASSPRDILLTETQYF. Combining the CDR3 with reference TRBV13 and TRBJ2-5 gives the whole variable domain AAGVIQSPRHLIKEKRETATLKCYPIPRHDTVYWYQQGPGQDPQFLISFYEKMQSDKGSIPDRFSAQQFSDYHSELNMSSLELGDSALYFCASSPRDILLTETQYFGPGTRLLVL.

This clonotype was seen once. The chain links TRBV9 to TRBJ1-1; D is unresolved. This CDR3 contains 13 residues. V shed 0 bases and J shed 8 bases, with 11 bases lying between them. Germline-derived CDR1 and CDR2 are SGDLS and YYNGEE. CDR3 DNA sequence: TGTGCCAGCAGCGTAGGATCCCACCAGGAAGCTTTCTTT. Translation: CASSVGSHQEAFF.

This clonotype appeared a few times. The chain joins TRBV20-1 to TRBJ1-6; no definite D call. Trimming pared 1 base from V and 7 bases from J, leaving 17 bases between. CDR3 length equals 16 residues. In germline, CDR1 is DFQATT, CDR2 SNEGSKA (reference sequence). CDR3: CSARGPSEKWNSPLHF. CDR3 DNA: TGCAGTGCTAGAGGGCCCTCCGAAAAGTGGAATTCACCCCTCCACTTT.

The chain carries TRBV27 and TRBJ1-2, with a weak D call TRBD1 (6 bases). The CDR3 runs to 15 residues. Trimming took off 4 bases at V and 1 base at J, with 13 bases between the two ends. Germline CDR1 reads MNHEY; CDR2 reads SMNVEV (reference sequence). CDR3 sequence (DNA): TGTGCCAGCAGTTCCGCAGGGGCCTATAACTATGGCTACACCTTC. Encoded protein: CASSSAGAYNYGYTF.

The chain combines TRBV20-1 with TRBJ2-1; 9 bases map to TRBD1. The CDR3 sequence is 13 residues long. In germline, CDR1 is DFQATT, CDR2 SNEGSKA (reference sequence). The V and J ends lost 5 bases and 5 bases, in that order; junction bases with no gene match: 4. The DNA for the CDR3 is TGCAGTGCTGCACAGGGGGCAGACAATGAGCAGTTCTTC. Amino acid sequence: CSAAQGADNEQFF.